This T cell receptor beta chain was sequenced in a study of T-cell reconstitution after alpha-beta-depleted transplantation in children. Molecular barcoding with unique molecular identifiers was used for the TCRbeta library. MiXCR, run by TCRdb on the PCR reads, gives a single entry per CDR3 protein. The table includes around 800,000 distinct CDR3 sequences, 15% to 20% detected once. This clonotype appeared a single time. The antigen is unknown. A single base separates this from a much larger clone, so it may be a read error. Study outcomes and limitations: There were some patients whose high TCRbeta diversity at day 60 came from surviving recipient T cells and thymic progenitors. The main origin of T-cell counts and diversity one year after transplant was newly produced T cells. Expanded graft clones numbering several hundred reportedly gave rise to alpha-beta T cells about two months after transplant.

Deletions cut 3 bases from V and 12 bases from J, with 15 bases between. The CDR3 spans 13 residues. Germline values: CDR1 SGHTA, CDR2 FQGNSA. The sequencing used PBMCs, mostly from graft donor cells, collected 360 days after TCRalphabeta/CD19-depleted stem cell transplant. This chain uses TRBV7-2 with TRBJ2-1, with D perhaps matching TRBD1 (6 bases). The TCR originated in a male patient aged 10-17 years who had a stem cell transplant for acute lymphoblastic leukemia, so the T cells may come from the graft donor. CDR3 DNA: TGTGCCAGCAGCTTCAGGGGCGCCGGTGGGCAGTTCTTC. Translated, it gives CASSFRGAGGQFF.